The entry below gives a single TCR beta chain sequence along with its context. Its antigen is not known. The study drew donors from healthy Caucasian individuals in Russia aged roughly 6 to 95. This entry comes from a study of blood T cells in healthy people across ages. Study-wide points: Across the age range, TCR beta diversity per million T cells fell in a roughly linear way.

Using a J-beta primer mix together with a sample-barcoded 5' primer, a second PCR was run for roughly 6 to 12 cycles. Each cDNA molecule, via a template-switch adaptor with 12 random nucleotides, was tagged. TCRdb re-analysed the 5' RACE reads in MiXCR, keeping a single row per CDR3 protein. Found here are about a million distinct CDR3 sequences, roughly 51% of them singletons; the top ten hold around 21%. Germline lookup yields CDR1 SGHTA and CDR2 FQGNSA. This CDR3 region has 14 residues. V was trimmed by 5 bases and J by 0 bases, leaving 10 bases between them. This TCR derives from a woman in her fifties or sixties in good health. The V gene is TRBV7-2, the J gene TRBJ1-2, with a tentative D call TRBD1 (5 bases). The sequencing sample was made of blood. DNA of the CDR3: TGTGCCAGCAGCCTGCGACAGACTAACTATGGCTACACCTTC. This encodes CASSLRQTNYGYTF.